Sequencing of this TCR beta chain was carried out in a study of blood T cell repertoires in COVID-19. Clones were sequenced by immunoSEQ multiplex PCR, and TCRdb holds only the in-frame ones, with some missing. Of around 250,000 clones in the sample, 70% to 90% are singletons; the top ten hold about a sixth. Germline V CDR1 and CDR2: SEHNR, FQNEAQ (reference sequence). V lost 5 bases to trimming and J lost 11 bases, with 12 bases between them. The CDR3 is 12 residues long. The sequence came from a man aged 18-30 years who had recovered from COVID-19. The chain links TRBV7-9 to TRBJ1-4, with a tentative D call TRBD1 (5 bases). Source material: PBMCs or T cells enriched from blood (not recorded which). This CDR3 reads CASSLPAGKLFF. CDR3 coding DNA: TGTGCCAGCAGCCTCCCAGCAGGGAAACTGTTTTTT.